The sample holds many counts of the clone carrying this TCR beta chain. Antigen specificity is unknown. Researchers prepared the TCRbeta library using unique molecular identifiers, the study reports. TCRdb fed the PCR reads into MiXCR, producing one record per CDR3 protein. Seen here are fewer than 550,000 distinct CDR3 sequences, around 10% observed once, and the top ten hold less than 15%. The CDR3 sequence is 15 residues long. Germline CDR1 SGHRS, CDR2 YFSETQ. Unmatched junction bases numbered 6, after V lost 4 bases and J lost 0 bases. These data are taken from a study of T-cell reconstitution after alpha-beta-depleted transplantation in children. Findings and limits, study-wide: After transplant, high TCRbeta diversity at day 60 in some patients arose from surviving recipient T cells and thymic progenitors. The main origin of T-cell counts and diversity one year after transplant was newly produced T cells. As was reported, about two months after transplant, alpha-beta T cells came from several hundred expanded graft clones.

The material sequenced was PBMCs, mostly from graft donor cells, taken 180 days after TCRalphabeta/CD19-depleted stem cell transplant. The TCR originated in a female patient aged 2-15 years who had a stem cell transplant for aplastic anemia, so the T cells may come from the graft donor. This chain connects TRBV5-1 to TRBJ2-7, with 8 nucleotides matching TRBD1. The CDR3 loop reads CASSRRTGNSYEQYF. CDR3 coding DNA: TGCGCCAGCAGCCGGCGGACAGGGAACTCCTACGAGCAGTACTTC.